These T cell receptor beta chains were read from a single sample in a study of T-cell memory formation after mild COVID-19. TCRdb re-derived calls from the 5' RACE reads in MiXCR, one entry per CDR3 protein. The sample records 450,000 to 650,000 distinct CDR3 sequences, approximately 18% being singletons. The specimen was PBMCs or a T cell subset sorted from them (not recorded which). The receptors were gathered from an adult woman who had mild COVID-19 (a few samples of this study predate the infection). Cell type and time point are not known. Both conserved end residues are part of each CDR3. The D gene is left open where the match is weak. For some rows the clone size is stated as once, few or many, or as a class when expanded; others skip it.

j_gene | abundance | d_gene | v_gene | CDR3nt | CDR3aa
TRBJ2-5 | few | TRBD2 | TRBV20-1 | TGCAGTGCTATAAAGCGGGGCAATCAAGAGACCCAGTACTTC | CSAIKRGNQETQYF
TRBJ2-5 | few | TRBD2 | TRBV7-2 | TGTGCCAGCAGCCCCATTCGGACTAGCGTGGAGGCGACCCAGTACTTC | CASSPIRTSVEATQYF
TRBJ1-1 | NA | NA | TRBV12-5 | TGTGCTAGTGGAGTGGGGGCTCGGGCTTTCTTT | CASGVGARAFF
TRBJ1-3 | NA | NA | TRBV10-3 | TGTGCCATCAGTGACCCGGGACCTTCTGGAAACACCATATATTTT | CAISDPGPSGNTIYF
TRBJ2-3 | few | NA | TRBV5-1 | TGCGCCAGCAGCTTGGGATGGGGCCCCACAGATACGCAGTATTTT | CASSLGWGPTDTQYF
TRBJ1-2 | NA | NA | TRBV24-1 | TGTGCCACCAGCGCACAGAACTATGGCTACACCTTC | CATSAQNYGYTF
TRBJ2-3 | few | TRBD1 | TRBV6-5 | TGTGCCAGCAGTCTAGGGACAGTCGAGAATTTT | CASSLGTVENF
TRBJ2-7 | few | NA | TRBV5-6 | TGTGCCAGCAGCTACATTACCGGGGCTAATGTTGGCGAGCAGTACTTC | CASSYITGANVGEQYF
TRBJ2-3 | few | TRBD2 | TRBV3-1 | TGTGCCAGCAGCCTCTTAGCGGGCGCTACTAGCACAGATACGCAGTATTTT | CASSLLAGATSTDTQYF
TRBJ1-2 | NA | NA | TRBV6-1 | TGTGCCAGCAAACCCGGACAGAGAAATAACTATGGCTACACCTTC | CASKPGQRNNYGYTF
TRBJ1-3 | many | NA | TRBV7-2 | TGTGCCAGCAGCTTATTCGGGGTATTCGGAAACACCATATATTTT | CASSLFGVFGNTIYF
TRBJ2-1 | NA | NA | TRBV6-5 | TGTGCCAGCAGTTCGCGCAGGGACGGCTACAATGAGCAGTTCTTC | CASSSRRDGYNEQFF
TRBJ1-3 | few | NA | TRBV7-9 | TGTGCCAGCAGCTCGGACAGCTCTGGAAACACCATATATTTT | CASSSDSSGNTIYF
TRBJ2-3 | few | NA | TRBV5-1 | TGCGCCAGCAGCTTACCTAGCTCTACGGGGCAGTATTTT | CASSLPSSTGQYF
TRBJ2-3 | NA | TRBD2 | TRBV24-1 | TGTGCCACCAGTGGGTCACTAGCGGGCTACACAGATACGCAGTATTTT | CATSGSLAGYTDTQYF
TRBJ2-3 | few | TRBD2 | TRBV6-5 | TGTGCCAGCAGTTACACCGGACTAGCGGGAGAAGGAGATACGCAGTATTTT | CASSYTGLAGEGDTQYF
TRBJ1-5 | NA | TRBD1 | TRBV2 | TGTGCCAGCATGGACAGGGGCCGCAATCAGCCCCAGCATTTT | CASMDRGRNQPQHF
TRBJ2-7 | few | NA | TRBV6-2/TRBV6-3 | TGTGCCAGCAGTTATGTACTAGCTACCGACGAGCAGTACTTC | CASSYVLATDEQYF
TRBJ2-1 | NA | NA | TRBV12-3/TRBV12-4 | TGTGCCAGCAGGTATTCGGAGGGCTACAACAATGAGCAGTTCTTC | CASRYSEGYNNEQFF
TRBJ2-7 | few | NA | TRBV7-2 | TGTGCCAGCAGCTTAGATCGGGACACCTACGAGCAGTACTTC | CASSLDRDTYEQYF
TRBJ2-1 | many | TRBD2 | TRBV5-6 | TGTGCCAGCAGCTCGCTAGCGGGAGGTTGGAATGAGCAGTTCTTC | CASSSLAGGWNEQFF
TRBJ2-5 | many | NA | TRBV18 | TGTGCCAGCTCACCACCGGGCCAACCCGGGTACTTC | CASSPPGQPGYF
TRBJ2-7 | NA | TRBD1 | TRBV5-1 | TGCGCCAGCAGCTCTGGGACAGTTCGCTACGAGCAGTACTTC | CASSSGTVRYEQYF
TRBJ1-1 | few | NA | TRBV12-3/TRBV12-4 | TGTGCCAGCAGTCTCAGCTGGAACACTGAAGCTTTCTTT | CASSLSWNTEAFF
TRBJ2-7 | NA | TRBD2 | TRBV3-1 | TGTGCCAGCAGCGTAAGGACTAGCGTCTACGAGCAGTACTTC | CASSVRTSVYEQYF
TRBJ2-1 | NA | TRBD1 | TRBV4-1 | TGCGCCAGCAGCCAAGAATCGACCGAAGCTAAGACAGGGCGGACCCTTGTCTTC | CASSQESTEAKTGRTLVF
TRBJ1-1 | NA | NA | TRBV2 | TGTGCCAGCAAAATCGATTCCCTGAACACTGAAGCTTTCTTT | CASKIDSLNTEAFF
TRBJ1-2 | NA | NA | TRBV21-1 | TGTGCCAGCAGCAAAGAGGTCGAGGGTTTGGACAACCCCTATGGCTACACCTTC | CASSKEVEGLDNPYGYTF
TRBJ1-1 | few | TRBD1 | TRBV20-1 | TGCAGTGCTAGGGTGTTCCGGGACAGGGGGACCGTAATGAACACTGAAGCTTTCTTT | CSARVFRDRGTVMNTEAFF
TRBJ2-3 | NA | NA | TRBV5-4 | TGTGCCAGCAGCGGCCCTAGCACAGATACGAAGTATTTT | CASSGPSTDTKYF
TRBJ2-1 | NA | NA | TRBV7-9 | TGTGCCAGCAATACCCTTTTGGGTCACAATGAGCAGTTCTTC | CASNTLLGHNEQFF
TRBJ2-1 | many | TRBD2 | TRBV5-1 | TGCGCCAGCAGCTTGGGACTAGCGGAATACAATGAGCAGTTCTTC | CASSLGLAEYNEQFF